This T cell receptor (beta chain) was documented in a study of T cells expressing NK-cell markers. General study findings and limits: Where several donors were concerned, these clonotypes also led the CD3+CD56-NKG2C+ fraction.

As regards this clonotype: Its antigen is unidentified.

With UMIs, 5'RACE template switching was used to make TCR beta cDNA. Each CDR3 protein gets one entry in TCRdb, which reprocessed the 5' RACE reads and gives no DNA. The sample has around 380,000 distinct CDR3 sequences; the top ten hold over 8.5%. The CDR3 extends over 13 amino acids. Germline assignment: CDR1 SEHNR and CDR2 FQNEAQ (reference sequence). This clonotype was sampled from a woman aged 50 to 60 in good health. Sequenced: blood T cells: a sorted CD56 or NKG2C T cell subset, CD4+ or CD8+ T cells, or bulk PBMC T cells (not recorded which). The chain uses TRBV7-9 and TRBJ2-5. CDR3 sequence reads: CASSKRTEETQYF.